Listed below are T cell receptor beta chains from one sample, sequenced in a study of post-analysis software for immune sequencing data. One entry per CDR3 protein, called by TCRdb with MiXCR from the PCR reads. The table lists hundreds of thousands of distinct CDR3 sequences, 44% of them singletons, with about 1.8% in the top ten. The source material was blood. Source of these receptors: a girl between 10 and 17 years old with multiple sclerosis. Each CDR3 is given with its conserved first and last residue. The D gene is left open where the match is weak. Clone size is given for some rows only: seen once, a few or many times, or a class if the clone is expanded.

CASSRRGTSRYEQYF TGTGCCAGCAGCCGGCGGGGGACTAGCCGTTACGAGCAGTACTTC TRBV28 TRBD2 15 few TRBJ2-7
CASSRGDYSKETQYF TGCGCCAGCAGCAGGGGGGATTACTCAAAAGAGACCCAGTACTTC TRBV5-1 - 15 few TRBJ2-5
CASSPMRTSGRAPNEQFF TGTGCCAGCAGCCCCATGAGAACTAGCGGGAGGGCTCCTAATGAGCAGTTCTTC TRBV3-1 TRBD2 18 few TRBJ2-1
CASSSGEREQYF TGTGCCAGCAGCTCGGGAGAGCGGGAGCAGTACTTC TRBV7-9 - 12 - TRBJ2-7
CASSLAGQFYEQYF TGTGCCAGCAGTTTAGCAGGACAGTTCTACGAGCAGTACTTC TRBV12-3/TRBV12-4 - 14 - TRBJ2-7
CASTHGARQYF TGTGCCAGCACCCACGGGGCGAGGCAGTACTTC TRBV6-5 - 11 few TRBJ2-7
CASSLGTAGYEQYF TGCGCCAGCAGCTTGGGGACAGCCGGCTACGAGCAGTACTTC TRBV5-1 - 14 - TRBJ2-7
CASSQIGPTDYGYTF TGCGCCAGCAGCCAGATCGGACCTACGGACTATGGCTACACCTTC TRBV4-1 - 15 - TRBJ1-2
CASSLGASSYEQYF TGTGCCAGCAGCTTAGGGGCCAGCTCCTACGAGCAGTACTTC TRBV7-2 - 14 - TRBJ2-7
CASSLEWANYGYTF TGCGCCAGCAGCTTGGAATGGGCTAACTATGGCTACACCTTC TRBV5-1 - 14 - TRBJ1-2
CASSLGTGARDIQYF TGCGCCAGCAGCTTGGGGACAGGGGCGAGAGACATTCAGTACTTC TRBV5-1 TRBD1 15 - TRBJ2-4
CVISELERHTDTQYF TGTGTCATCAGTGAGCTGGAGAGGCACACAGATACGCAGTATTTT TRBV10-3 - 15 - TRBJ2-3
CASMPGRVMDTEAFF TGTGCCAGCATGCCGGGTCGGGTTATGGACACTGAAGCTTTCTTT TRBV12-3/TRBV12-4 - 15 few TRBJ1-1
CASSSGSQPQHF TGTGCCAGCAGTTCAGGGAGCCAGCCCCAGCATTTT TRBV12-3/TRBV12-4 - 12 few TRBJ1-5
CAGSSGRASYNEQFF TGTGCCGGCAGCTCCGGACGCGCCTCCTACAATGAGCAGTTCTTC TRBV7-9 - 15 - TRBJ2-1
CAISGQAGSTDTQYF TGTGCCATCAGTGGGCAAGCGGGGAGCACAGATACGCAGTATTTT TRBV10-3 TRBD2 15 - TRBJ2-3
CASSQEGGPRSYEQYF TGTGCCAGCAGCCAAGAGGGGGGGCCCCGCTCCTACGAGCAGTACTTC TRBV3-1 - 16 - TRBJ2-7
CASSLRGNSNQPQHF TGTGCCAGCAGTTTACGGGGGAATAGCAATCAGCCCCAGCATTTT TRBV12-3/TRBV12-4 - 15 few TRBJ1-5
CAISVGLGQPYQETQYF TGTGCCATCAGTGTGGGGTTGGGACAGCCGTACCAAGAGACCCAGTACTTC TRBV10-3 TRBD1 17 - TRBJ2-5
CASTIAAGGQETQYF TGTGCCAGCACCATCGCAGCGGGGGGACAAGAGACCCAGTACTTC TRBV7-2 TRBD2 15 - TRBJ2-5
CASRRLAGDLSYNEQFF TGTGCCAGCAGAAGACTAGCGGGCGACCTTTCCTACAATGAGCAGTTCTTC TRBV6-6 TRBD2 17 - TRBJ2-1
CSVEDRISGANVLTF TGCAGCGTTGAAGATCGGATCTCTGGGGCCAACGTCCTGACTTTC TRBV29-1 - 15 few TRBJ2-6
CAISETSGNEQFF TGTGCCATCAGTGAAACTAGCGGCAATGAGCAGTTCTTC TRBV10-3 TRBD2 13 - TRBJ2-1
CASSRPGTGQQETQYF TGTGCCAGCAGTCGTCCCGGGACAGGGCAGCAAGAGACCCAGTACTTC TRBV12-3/TRBV12-4 TRBD1 16 - TRBJ2-5
CASSFSFRRMVNSPLHF TGCGCCAGCAGCTTTTCCTTTCGTAGGATGGTGAATTCACCCCTCCACTTT TRBV5-1 - 17 once TRBJ1-6
CSASVVASIEETQYF TGCAGTGCTAGTGTCGTCGCTAGCATAGAAGAGACCCAGTACTTC TRBV20-1 - 15 - TRBJ2-5
CASSQDTSLGAQETQYF TGCGCCAGCAGCCAAGATACCTCGCTGGGGGCCCAAGAGACCCAGTACTTC TRBV4-1 - 17 once TRBJ2-5
CASSLHGESGEQYF TGTGCCAGCAGTCTACACGGGGAAAGTGGCGAGCAGTACTTC TRBV12-3/TRBV12-4 - 14 - TRBJ2-7
CASSRGKYEQYF TGTGCCAGCAGCCGGGGGAAGTACGAGCAGTACTTC TRBV11-1 - 12 - TRBJ2-7
CASGLGTGRTTDTQYF TGTGCCAGCGGCCTTGGGACAGGGAGAACCACAGATACGCAGTATTTT TRBV11-2 TRBD1 16 - TRBJ2-3
CASSQELASSSYNEQFF TGCGCCAGCAGCCAAGAGCTAGCCTCTAGTTCCTACAATGAGCAGTTCTTC TRBV4-1 - 17 - TRBJ2-1
CASSLDWQRTYEQYF TGTGCCAGCAGCTTAGACTGGCAGCGAACATACGAGCAGTACTTC TRBV7-2 - 15 once TRBJ2-7
CASSITRGNEQFF TGTGCCAGCAGCATAACCCGCGGCAATGAGCAGTTCTTC TRBV7-9 - 13 - TRBJ2-1
CASSLDGGRTYEQYF TGTGCCAGCAGCTTAGACGGGGGCAGGACCTACGAGCAGTACTTC TRBV11-2 - 15 once TRBJ2-7
CASSVDRGRGETQYF TGTGCCAGCAGCGTGGACAGGGGGAGAGGAGAGACCCAGTACTTC TRBV9 TRBD1 15 once TRBJ2-5
CASSYTGLAGGHEQYF TGTGCCAGCAGTTATACGGGACTAGCGGGAGGGCACGAGCAGTACTTC TRBV12-3/TRBV12-4 TRBD2 16 once TRBJ2-7
CASSFGYTF TGTGCCAGCAGTTTTGGCTACACCTTC TRBV12-3/TRBV12-4 - 9 - TRBJ1-2
CSATGDSRGNYGYTF TGCAGTGCAACCGGGGACTCGCGGGGCAACTATGGCTACACCTTC TRBV20-1 - 15 - TRBJ1-2
CAIRSGVRGDEQFF TGTGCCATCAGGAGCGGGGTTCGGGGGGATGAGCAGTTCTTC TRBV10-3 TRBD2 14 - TRBJ2-1
CASSSLAGGGQTQYF TGTGCCAGCAGTTCCTTAGCGGGAGGGGGGCAGACCCAGTACTTC TRBV12-3/TRBV12-4 TRBD2 15 - TRBJ2-5
CASSQDPGDAYEQYF TGCGCCAGCAGCCAAGATCCCGGAGACGCCTACGAGCAGTACTTC TRBV4-1 - 15 few TRBJ2-7
CSAIPAGLYTSSGANVLTF TGCAGTGCTATCCCTGCAGGGCTCTATACAAGCTCTGGGGCCAACGTCCTGACTTTC TRBV20-1 - 19 - TRBJ2-6
CASSLQGATNSPLHF TGTGCCAGCAGCCTACAGGGGGCAACCAATTCACCCCTCCACTTT TRBV11-2 TRBD1 15 - TRBJ1-6
CASSEGPDFSYEQYF TGTGCCAGCAGCGAAGGGCCGGACTTCTCCTACGAGCAGTACTTC TRBV7-9 - 15 - TRBJ2-7
CASSQDLRDGNEQFF TGTGCCAGCAGCCAAGATCTGCGGGATGGCAATGAGCAGTTCTTC TRBV3-1 - 15 - TRBJ2-1
CASSTQRDLVETQYF TGTGCCAGCAGTACCCAGCGGGACCTAGTAGAGACCCAGTACTTC TRBV6-5 TRBD2 15 few TRBJ2-5
CASTGSATNEKLFF TGTGCCAGTACCGGCAGTGCAACTAATGAAAAACTGTTTTTT TRBV19 - 14 - TRBJ1-4
CASSDKAGGGTDTQYF TGTGCCAGCAGTGACAAAGCGGGAGGGGGAACAGATACGCAGTATTTT TRBV6-4 TRBD2 16 - TRBJ2-3
CASSLARGRREQFF TGTGCCAGCAGCTTAGCGCGTGGCCGCCGGGAGCAGTTCTTC TRBV7-2 - 14 - TRBJ2-1
CATSRDGQGLEAQYF TGTGCCACCAGCAGAGATGGACAGGGGCTAGAGGCCCAGTACTTC TRBV15 TRBD1 15 once TRBJ2-5